This TCR beta chain was identified during a study of high-grade serous ovarian cancer treatment subgroups. Study-level background: Mean per sample: about 14,000 reads, around 7,100 unique TCR beta rearrangements.

Tumor samples were taken before definitive surgery or chemotherapy. Regarding the study as a whole: Tumors within one patient showed repertoire similarity of about 0.1 to 0.8. These tumor repertoires lack spatial information from bulk sequencing. Higher neoantigen levels went with greater TCR clonal relatedness.

Notes on this clone: Its specificity is unknown.

Germline CDR1 and CDR2: SGHRS and YFSETQ. The CDR3 length is 13 residues. Trimming shortened V by 0 bases and J by 7 bases, and 11 bases separated the two germline ends. Produced via immunoSEQ multiplex PCR; TCRdb's table is partial and in-frame only. The data contain some 33,000 clones, 70% to 80% of them singletons. V is TRBV5-1 and J is TRBJ2-7; D remains unclear. This TCR derives from a human donor with high-grade serous ovarian cancer. The material sequenced was tumor tissue. The CDR3 DNA is TGCGCCAGCAGCTTGGGCCTCGCTAGAGAGCAGTACTTC. It is translated as CASSLGLAREQYF.